A selection of T cell receptor beta chains follows, all from one sample in a study of beta chain features in type 1 diabetes. This table comes from immunoSEQ multiplex PCR, and its TCRdb copy is limited to in-frame clones, with some not included. The data contain some 330,000 clones, approximately 12% of them singletons. What was sequenced was naive CD4+ T cells from blood. These TCRs come from a woman between 18 and 30 years old with type 1 diabetes. Both conserved end residues are trimmed from each CDR3. Where a row states a size, it is once, few, many or the class of an expanded clone; other rows omit it.

v_call: TRBV28
clone_size: .
j_call: TRBJ2-1
cdr3_aa: ASSLAHNEQF

v_call: TRBV28
clone_size: few
j_call: TRBJ2-6
cdr3_aa: ASLGGTSGANVLT

v_call: TRBV6-5
clone_size: .
j_call: TRBJ1-2
cdr3_aa: ASRDRTHSGYGYT

v_call: TRBV7-2
clone_size: .
j_call: TRBJ1-2
cdr3_aa: ASSWDSNYGYT

v_call: TRBV2
clone_size: .
j_call: TRBJ2-3
cdr3_aa: ASSVGLTDTQY

v_call: TRBV5-4
clone_size: few
j_call: TRBJ2-1
cdr3_aa: ASSFAGASGEQF

v_call: TRBV7-2
clone_size: few
j_call: TRBJ2-3
cdr3_aa: ASSLELAGGYTQY

v_call: TRBV7-6
clone_size: .
j_call: TRBJ1-2
cdr3_aa: ASSPLTGGGGYT

v_call: TRBV7-9
clone_size: .
j_call: TRBJ1-3
cdr3_aa: ASSLEGLLGNTIY

v_call: TRBV4-1
clone_size: few
j_call: TRBJ2-7
cdr3_aa: ASSQPLASPYEQY